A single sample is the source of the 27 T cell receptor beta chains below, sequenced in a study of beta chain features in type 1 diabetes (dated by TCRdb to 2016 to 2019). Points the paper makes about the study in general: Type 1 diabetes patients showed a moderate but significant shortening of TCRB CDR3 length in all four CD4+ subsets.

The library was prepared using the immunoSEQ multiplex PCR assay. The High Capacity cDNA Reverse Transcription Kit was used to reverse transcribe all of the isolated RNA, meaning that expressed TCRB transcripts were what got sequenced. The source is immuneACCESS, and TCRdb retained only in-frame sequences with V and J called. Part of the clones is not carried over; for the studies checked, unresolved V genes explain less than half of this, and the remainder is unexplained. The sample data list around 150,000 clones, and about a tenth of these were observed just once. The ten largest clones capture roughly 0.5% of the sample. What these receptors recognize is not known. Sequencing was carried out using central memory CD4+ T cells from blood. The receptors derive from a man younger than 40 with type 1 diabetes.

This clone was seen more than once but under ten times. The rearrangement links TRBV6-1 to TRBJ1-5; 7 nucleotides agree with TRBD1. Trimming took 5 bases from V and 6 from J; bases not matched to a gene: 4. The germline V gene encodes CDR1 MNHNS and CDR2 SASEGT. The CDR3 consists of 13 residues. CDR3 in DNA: TGTGCCAGCAGTAGACAGGGCGGTCAGCCCCAGCATTTT. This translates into CASSRQGGQPQHF.

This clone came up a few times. In DNA form, the CDR3 reads TGTGCCAGCAGCGCGGGGGGGGAGAAAGCTTTCTTT. Translating it yields CASSAGGEKAFF. The J gene is TRBJ1-1, the V gene TRBV9, with D tentatively TRBD1 (5 bases). The V gene's germline CDR1 is SGDLS and CDR2 YYNGEE. The V end lost 3 bases, the J end lost 9 bases, and 12 bases lay between the germline ends. This CDR3 is 12 amino acids long.

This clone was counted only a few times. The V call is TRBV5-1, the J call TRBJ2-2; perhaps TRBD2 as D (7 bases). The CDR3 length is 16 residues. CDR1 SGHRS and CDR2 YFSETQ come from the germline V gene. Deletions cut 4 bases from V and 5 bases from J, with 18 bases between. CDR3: CASSARRGLSTGELFF. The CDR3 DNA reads TGCGCCAGCAGCGCGCGGCGGGGGCTTTCTACCGGGGAGCTGTTTTTT.

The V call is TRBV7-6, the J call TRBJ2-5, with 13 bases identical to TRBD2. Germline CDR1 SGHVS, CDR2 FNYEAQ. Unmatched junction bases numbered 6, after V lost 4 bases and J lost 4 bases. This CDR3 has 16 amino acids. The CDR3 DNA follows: TGTGCCAGCAGCTCTGGGGGACTAGCGGGACGAGAGACCCAGTACTTC. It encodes CASSSGGLAGRETQYF.

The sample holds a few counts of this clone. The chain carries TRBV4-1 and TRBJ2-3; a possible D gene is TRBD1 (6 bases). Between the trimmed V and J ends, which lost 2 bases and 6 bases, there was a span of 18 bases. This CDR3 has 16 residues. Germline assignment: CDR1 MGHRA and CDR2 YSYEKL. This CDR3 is CASSQRGWQGTDTQYF. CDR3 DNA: TGCGCCAGCAGCCAAAGGGGTTGGCAGGGGACGGATACGCAGTATTTT.

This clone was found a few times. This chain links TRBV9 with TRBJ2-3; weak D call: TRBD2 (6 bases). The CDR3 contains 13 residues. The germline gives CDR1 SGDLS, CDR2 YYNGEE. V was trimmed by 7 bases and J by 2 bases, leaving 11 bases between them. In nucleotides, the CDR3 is TGTGCCAGCGGGGCGGGAACCACAGATACGCAGTATTTT. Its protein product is CASGAGTTDTQYF.

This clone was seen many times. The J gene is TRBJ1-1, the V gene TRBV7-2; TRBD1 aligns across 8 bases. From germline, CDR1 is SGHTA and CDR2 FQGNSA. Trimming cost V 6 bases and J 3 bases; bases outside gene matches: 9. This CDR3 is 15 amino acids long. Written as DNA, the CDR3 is TGTGCCAGCAGACGCCGGACAGGGAGCGACACTGAAGCTTTCTTT. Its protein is CASRRRTGSDTEAFF. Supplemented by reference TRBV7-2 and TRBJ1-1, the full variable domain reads GAGVSQSPSNKVTEKGKDVELRCDPISGHTALYWYRQSLGQGLEFLIYFQGNSAPDKSGLPSDRFSAERTGGSVSTLTIQRTQQEDSAVYLCASRRRTGSDTEAFFGQGTRLTVV.

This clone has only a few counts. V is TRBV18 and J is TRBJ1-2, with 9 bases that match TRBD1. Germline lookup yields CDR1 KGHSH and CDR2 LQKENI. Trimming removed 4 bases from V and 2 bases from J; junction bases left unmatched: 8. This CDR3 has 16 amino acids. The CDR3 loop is CASSQTTGTGNYGYTF. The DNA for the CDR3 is TGTGCCAGCTCACAAACGACCGGGACAGGGAACTATGGCTACACCTTC.

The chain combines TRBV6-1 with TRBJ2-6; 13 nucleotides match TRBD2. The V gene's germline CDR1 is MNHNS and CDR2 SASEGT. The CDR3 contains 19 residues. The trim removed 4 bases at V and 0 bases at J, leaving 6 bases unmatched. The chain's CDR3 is CASSGSGLAGSSGANVLTF. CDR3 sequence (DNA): TGTGCCAGCAGTGGGTCGGGACTAGCGGGAAGCTCTGGGGCCAACGTCCTGACTTTC.

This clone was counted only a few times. CDR3 nucleotides: TGCGCCAGCAGCTTGGACAGGATGAACACTGAAGCTTTCTTT. It yields the protein CASSLDRMNTEAFF. The chain carries TRBV5-1 and TRBJ1-1; D possibly corresponds to TRBD1 (5 bases). Germline lookup yields CDR1 SGHRS and CDR2 YFSETQ. The CDR3 contains 14 residues. The V end was cut by 0 bases, the J end by 0 bases, with 6 bases between.

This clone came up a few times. The CDR3 nucleotides are TGTGCCAGCAGTGGAAGCGTCATCTTGTCAGATACGCAGTATTTT. It yields the protein CASSGSVILSDTQYF. The genes are TRBV6-1 and TRBJ2-3; D gene unclear. Germline loops: CDR1 MNHNS, CDR2 SASEGT. V was cut by 4 bases and J by 4 bases, with 15 bases left in between. This CDR3 has 15 residues.

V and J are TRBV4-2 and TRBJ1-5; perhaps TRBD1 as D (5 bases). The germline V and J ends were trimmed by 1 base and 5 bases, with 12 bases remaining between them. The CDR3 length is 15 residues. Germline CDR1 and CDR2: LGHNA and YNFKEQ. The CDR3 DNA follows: TGTGCCAGCAGCCAAGCGGGGGGGATCGATCAGCCCCAGCATTTT. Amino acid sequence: CASSQAGGIDQPQHF.

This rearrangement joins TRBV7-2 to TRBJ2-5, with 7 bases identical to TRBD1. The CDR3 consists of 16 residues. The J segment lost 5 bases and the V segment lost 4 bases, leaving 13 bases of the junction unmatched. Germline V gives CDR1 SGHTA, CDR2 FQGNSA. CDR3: CASSSRVAGGWETQYF. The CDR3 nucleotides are TGTGCCAGCAGCTCCCGCGTAGCAGGGGGTTGGGAGACCCAGTACTTC. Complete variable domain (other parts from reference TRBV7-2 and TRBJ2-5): GAGVSQSPSNKVTEKGKDVELRCDPISGHTALYWYRQSLGQGLEFLIYFQGNSAPDKSGLPSDRFSAERTGGSVSTLTIQRTQQEDSAVYLCASSSRVAGGWETQYFGPGTRLLVL.

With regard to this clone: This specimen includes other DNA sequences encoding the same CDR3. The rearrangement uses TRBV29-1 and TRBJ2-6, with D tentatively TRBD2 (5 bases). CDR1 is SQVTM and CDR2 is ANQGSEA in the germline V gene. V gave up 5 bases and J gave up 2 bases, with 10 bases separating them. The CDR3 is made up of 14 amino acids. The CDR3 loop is CSVLRGTGANVLTF. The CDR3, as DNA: TGCAGCGTTCTTCGGGGTACTGGGGCCAACGTCCTGACTTTC.

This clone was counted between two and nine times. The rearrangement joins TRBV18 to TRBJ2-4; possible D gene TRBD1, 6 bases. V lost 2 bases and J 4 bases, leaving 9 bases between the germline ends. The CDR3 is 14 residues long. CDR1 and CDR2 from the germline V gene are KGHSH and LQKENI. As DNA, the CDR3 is TGTGCCAGCTCACCAGGACAGACTAAAAACATTCAGTACTTC. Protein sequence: CASSPGQTKNIQYF.

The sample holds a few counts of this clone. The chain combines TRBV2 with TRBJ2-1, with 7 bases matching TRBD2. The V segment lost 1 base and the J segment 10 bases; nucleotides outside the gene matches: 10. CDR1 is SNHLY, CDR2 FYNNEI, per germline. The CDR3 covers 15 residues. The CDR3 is CASSEVTSDVGEQFF. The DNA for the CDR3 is TGTGCCAGCAGTGAAGTCACTAGCGACGTTGGGGAGCAGTTCTTC.

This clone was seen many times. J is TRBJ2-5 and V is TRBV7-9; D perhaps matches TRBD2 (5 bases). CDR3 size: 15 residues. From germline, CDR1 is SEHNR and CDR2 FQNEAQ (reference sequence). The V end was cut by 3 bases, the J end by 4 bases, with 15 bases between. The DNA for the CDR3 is TGTGCCAGCAGCTTCCCCAGGAGGCTAGGAGAGACCCAGTACTTC. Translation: CASSFPRRLGETQYF.

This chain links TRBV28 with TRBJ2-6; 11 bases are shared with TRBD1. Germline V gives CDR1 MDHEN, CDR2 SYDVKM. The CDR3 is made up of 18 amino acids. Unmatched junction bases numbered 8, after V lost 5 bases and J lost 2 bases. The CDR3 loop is CASSRRTGGAAGANVLTF. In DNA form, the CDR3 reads TGTGCCAGCAGTCGGCGGACAGGGGGCGCCGCTGGGGCCAACGTCCTGACTTTC.

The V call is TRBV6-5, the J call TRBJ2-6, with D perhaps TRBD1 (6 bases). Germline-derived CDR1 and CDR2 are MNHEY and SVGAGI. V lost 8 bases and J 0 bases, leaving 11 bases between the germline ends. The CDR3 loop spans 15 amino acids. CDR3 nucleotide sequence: TGTGCCAGCCGGGACACCCACTCTGGGGCCAACGTCCTGACTTTC. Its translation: CASRDTHSGANVLTF.

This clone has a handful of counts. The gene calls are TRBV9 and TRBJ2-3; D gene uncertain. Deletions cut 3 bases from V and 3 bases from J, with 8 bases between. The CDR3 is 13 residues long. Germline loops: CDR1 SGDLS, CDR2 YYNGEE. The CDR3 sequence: CASSALSTDTQYF. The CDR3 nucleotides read TGTGCCAGCAGCGCCCTCTCGACAGATACGCAGTATTTT. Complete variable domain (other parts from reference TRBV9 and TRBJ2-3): DSGVTQTPKHLITATGQRVTLRCSPRSGDLSVYWYQQSLDQGLQFLIQYYNGEERAKGNILERFSAQQFPDLHSELNLSSLELGDSALYFCASSALSTDTQYFGPGTRLTVL.

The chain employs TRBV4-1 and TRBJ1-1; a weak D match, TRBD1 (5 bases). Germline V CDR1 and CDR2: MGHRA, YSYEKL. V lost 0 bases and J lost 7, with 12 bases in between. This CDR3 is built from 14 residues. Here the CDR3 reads CASSQDLQGGEAFF. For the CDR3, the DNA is TGCGCCAGCAGCCAAGATCTCCAGGGCGGTGAAGCTTTCTTT.

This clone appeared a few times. CDR3 sequence reads: CASSSGTGDYNEQFF. The CDR3 nucleotides are TGTGCCAGCAGTTCAGGGACAGGAGACTACAATGAGCAGTTCTTC. This chain uses TRBV27 with TRBJ2-1, with TRBD1 matching 8 bases. This CDR3 region has 15 residues. The trim removed 4 bases at V and 3 bases at J, leaving 5 bases unmatched. Germline-derived CDR1 and CDR2 are MNHEY and SMNVEV (reference sequence).

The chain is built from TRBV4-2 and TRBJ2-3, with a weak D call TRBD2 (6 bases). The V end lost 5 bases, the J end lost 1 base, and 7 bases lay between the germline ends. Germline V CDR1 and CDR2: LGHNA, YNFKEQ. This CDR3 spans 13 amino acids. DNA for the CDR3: TGTGCCAGCAGCTCTAGCGGCACAGATACGCAGTATTTT. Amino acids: CASSSSGTDTQYF.

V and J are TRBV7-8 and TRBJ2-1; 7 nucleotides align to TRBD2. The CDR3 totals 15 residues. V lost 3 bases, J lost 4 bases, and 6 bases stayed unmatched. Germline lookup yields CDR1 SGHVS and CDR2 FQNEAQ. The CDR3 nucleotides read TGTGCCAGCAGCTTGGGTCCGGGAGGATACAATGAGCAGTTCTTC. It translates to CASSLGPGGYNEQFF.

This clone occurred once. CDR3 amino acids: CASSFSGTDTQYF. The CDR3 nucleotides are TGTGCCAGCAGCTTTTCAGGCACAGATACGCAGTATTTT. J is TRBJ2-3 and V is TRBV11-1, with D hard to call. CDR1 and CDR2 from the germline V gene are SGHAT and FQDESV (reference sequence). The CDR3 has 13 amino acids. The V end was cut by 3 bases, the J end by 1 base, with 5 bases between.

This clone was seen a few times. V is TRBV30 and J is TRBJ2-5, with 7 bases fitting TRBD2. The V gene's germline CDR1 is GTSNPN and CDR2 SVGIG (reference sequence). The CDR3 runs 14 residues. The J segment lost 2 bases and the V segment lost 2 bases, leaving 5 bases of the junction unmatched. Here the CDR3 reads CAWSPASGQETQYF. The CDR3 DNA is TGTGCCTGGAGTCCGGCTAGCGGACAAGAGACCCAGTACTTC.

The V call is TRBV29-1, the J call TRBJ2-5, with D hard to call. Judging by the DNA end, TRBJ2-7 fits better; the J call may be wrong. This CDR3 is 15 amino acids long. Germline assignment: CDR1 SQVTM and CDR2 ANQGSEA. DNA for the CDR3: TGCAGCGTTGAAGATCGAGGTGCGGCCGCCTACGAGCAGTACTTC. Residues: CSVEDRGAAAYEQYF.